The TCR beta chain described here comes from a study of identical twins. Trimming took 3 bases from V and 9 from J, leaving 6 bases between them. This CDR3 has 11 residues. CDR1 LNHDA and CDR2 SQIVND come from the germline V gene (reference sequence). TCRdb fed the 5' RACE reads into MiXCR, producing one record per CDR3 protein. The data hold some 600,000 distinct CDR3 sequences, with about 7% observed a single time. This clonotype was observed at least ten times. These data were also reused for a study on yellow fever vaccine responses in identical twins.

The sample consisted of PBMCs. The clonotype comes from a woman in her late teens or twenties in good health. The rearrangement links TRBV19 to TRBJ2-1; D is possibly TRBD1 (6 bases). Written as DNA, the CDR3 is TGTGCCAGTAGTATCAGGGGTGAGCAGTTCTTC. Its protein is CASSIRGEQFF.